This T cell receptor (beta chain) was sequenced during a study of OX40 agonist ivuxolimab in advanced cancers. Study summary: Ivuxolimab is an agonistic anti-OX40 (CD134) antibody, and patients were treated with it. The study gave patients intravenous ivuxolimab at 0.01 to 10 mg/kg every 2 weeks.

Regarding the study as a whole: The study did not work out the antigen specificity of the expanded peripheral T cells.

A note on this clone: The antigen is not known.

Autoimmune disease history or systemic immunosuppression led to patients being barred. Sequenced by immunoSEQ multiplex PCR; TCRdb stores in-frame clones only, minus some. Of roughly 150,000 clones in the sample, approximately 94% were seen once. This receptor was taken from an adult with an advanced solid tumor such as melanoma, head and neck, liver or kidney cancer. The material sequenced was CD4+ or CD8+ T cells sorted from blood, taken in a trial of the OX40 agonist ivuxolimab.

Here the CDR3 DNA reads TGCGCCAGCAGCCCCGGAAGCGGGGGCGCCCAAGAGACCCAGTACTTC. It specifies CASSPGSGGAQETQYF. The V gene is TRBV5-1, the J gene TRBJ2-5; 8 bases are shared with TRBD2. This CDR3 is 16 amino acids long. V shed 4 bases, J shed 1 base, and the junction held 9 bases outside the gene matches. CDR1 is SGHRS and CDR2 is YFSETQ in the germline V gene.